This paragraph reports one T cell receptor (beta chain). The antigen is not known. This record belongs to a study of T cell repertoires in cytomegalovirus infection. On the study more broadly: Used in the study were CMV epitopes, some recently identified and HLA-C-restricted, others well-studied and HLA-B-restricted.

V was cut by 5 bases and J by 0 bases, with 15 bases left in between. The CDR3 runs 16 residues. Germline assignment: CDR1 ENHRY and CDR2 SYGVKD. TCRdb independently ran MiXCR on the reads; one entry per CDR3 protein. This sample yields more than 250,000 distinct CDR3 sequences, of which 20% to 25% are seen a single time; 10% to 15% belongs to the top ten. Whole-study results and caveats: Predominance within the ex vivo response was attributable to HLA-C-restricted CMV-specific TCR beta clonotypes. Public TCR beta family frequency separated CMV-and-HLA carriers, including in an independent cohort.

This TCR was sampled from a human donor in good health (CMV status not recorded). Some clones in this sample may be carry-over from other donors' samples. The chain is built from TRBV10-3 and TRBJ2-3; D gene uncertain. Specimen: cultured PBMCs, collected from culture after CMV antigen stimulation. CDR3 region: CAISRFDRLSTDTQYF. The CDR3 DNA reads as TGTGCCATCAGTCGCTTCGACCGCCTAAGCACAGATACGCAGTATTTT.